The 23 T cell receptor beta chains given below trace back to one sample, sequenced in a study of identical twins. TCRdb fed the 5' RACE reads into MiXCR, producing one record per CDR3 protein. Among 1.5 million to 2 million distinct CDR3 sequences, more than 30% were seen once, and the ten largest hold 0.27%. The sequenced sample was cord blood. These receptor sequences come from a newborn girl in good health.

The V call is TRBV20-1, the J call TRBJ2-2; TRBD2 matches 7 bases. The CDR3 is 14 residues long. V was pared by 3 bases and J by 4 bases, with 5 bases of the junction left unmatched. Germline CDR1 DFQATT, CDR2 SNEGSKA (reference sequence). The CDR3 DNA reads as TGCAGTGCTAGGGGAGCGGGGTCCACCGGGGAGCTGTTTTTT. Translated: CSARGAGSTGELFF.

The chain uses TRBV7-9 and TRBJ2-7; D call uncertain. Trimming pared 0 bases from V and 2 bases from J, leaving 8 bases between. CDR1 is SEHNR and CDR2 is FQNEAQ in the germline V gene (reference sequence). The CDR3 sequence is 14 residues long. CDR3 sequence: CASSLAIRAYEQYF. The CDR3 coding sequence is TGTGCCAGCAGCTTAGCGATACGGGCCTACGAGCAGTACTTC.

This clonotype showed up just a few times. The rearrangement uses TRBV24-1 and TRBJ1-6; D not resolved. Trimming pared 2 bases from V and 6 bases from J, leaving 7 bases between. This CDR3 is built from 14 residues. Germline-derived CDR1 and CDR2 are KGHDR and SFDVKD. CDR3 loop: CATSDWPSNSPLHF. The CDR3 coding sequence is TGTGCCACCAGTGATTGGCCCAGTAATTCACCCCTCCACTTT.

This sequence joins TRBV6-5 and TRBJ2-7; TRBD1 aligns across 9 bases. This CDR3 has 13 residues. The V and J ends lost 9 bases and 1 base, in that order; junction bases with no gene match: 4. The germline gives CDR1 MNHEY, CDR2 SVGAGI. The CDR3 here is CASRQGGSYEQYF. CDR3 in DNA: TGTGCCAGTCGACAGGGGGGTTCCTACGAGCAGTACTTC.

This clonotype was counted at least ten times. The chain recombines TRBV24-1 with TRBJ2-5; perhaps TRBD1 as D (6 bases). The CDR3 is 13 amino acids. V lost 6 bases to trimming and J lost 0 bases, with 7 bases between them. Germline V lookup: CDR1 KGHDR, CDR2 SFDVKD. This CDR3 is CATSTGHQETQYF. CDR3 in DNA: TGTGCCACCAGTACAGGGCACCAAGAGACCCAGTACTTC.

This clonotype appeared a few times. The chain recombines TRBV10-3 with TRBJ1-2; a weak D match, TRBD1 (5 bases). CDR3 length equals 14 residues. The germline V gene encodes CDR1 ENHRY and CDR2 SYGVKD. V lost 4 bases to trimming and J lost 0 bases, with 9 bases between them. The CDR3 sequence: CAISGGRTNYGYTF. The DNA for the CDR3 is TGTGCCATCAGTGGGGGCAGGACTAACTATGGCTACACCTTC.

Only a few counts were recorded for this clonotype. V gene TRBV21-1 combines with J gene TRBJ2-1; the table's D call of TRBD2 was not tested on the DNA. TRBV21-1 is termed a pseudogene. The CDR3 is 17 residues long. The CDR3 DNA is TGTGCCAGCAGCAAGCCTAGCGGGAGGGCGGGTTACAATGAGCAGTTCTTC. It codes for CASSKPSGRAGYNEQFF.

The chain has TRBV20-1 and TRBJ2-5, with 7 bases that match TRBD2. The end of the DNA is better explained by TRBJ2-7, so the J call may be wrong. This CDR3 is built from 13 residues. Per germline, CDR1 DFQATT and CDR2 SNEGSKA (reference sequence). The CDR3 here is CGGASGPENEQYF. CDR3 DNA: TGCGGGGGAGCTAGCGGACCTGAGAACGAGCAGTACTTC.

This clonotype was seen just once. A read error is possible here, since a much larger clone lies one base away. The CDR3 DNA sequence: TGTGCCAGCAGTTTATTAGGCCCTCGAGCCTACGAGCAGTACTTC. Protein: CASSLLGPRAYEQYF. This chain links TRBV12-3 or TRBV12-4 with TRBJ2-4; unclear D gene. Gene TRBJ2-7 matches the end of the DNA better, so the J call may be wrong. The CDR3 runs 15 residues.

This clonotype was recorded at least ten times. The chain joins TRBV20-1 to TRBJ2-7; D not certain. V was pared by 2 bases and J by 1 base, with 3 bases between. CDR1 and CDR2 from the germline V gene are DFQATT and SNEGSKA (reference sequence). The CDR3 loop spans 11 amino acids. The CDR3 DNA reads TGCAGTGCTAGACTTTCCTACGAGCAGTACTTC. It is translated as CSARLSYEQYF.

The chain recombines TRBV29-1 with TRBJ2-5; the match to TRBD2 covers 14 bases. The CDR3 spans 15 residues. J was trimmed by 5 bases and V by 4 bases; bases with no gene match: 6. Germline lookup yields CDR1 SQVTM and CDR2 ANQGSEA. The CDR3 here is CSVGGLAGVSETQYF. The CDR3 DNA reads TGCAGCGTTGGGGGACTAGCGGGAGTATCGGAGACCCAGTACTTC.

In its sample, this clonotype was seen a few times. This chain links TRBV5-5 with TRBJ2-1, with TRBD2 identical over 14 bases. Matching the DNA end better, TRBJ2-7 makes the J call doubtful. Looked up from germline, CDR1 is SGHKS and CDR2 is YYEKEE (reference sequence). The CDR3 length is 17 residues. CDR3 sequence reads: CASSWGTSGRGHYEQYF. CDR3 sequence (DNA): TGTGCCAGCAGCTGGGGGACTAGCGGGAGAGGTCACTACGAGCAGTACTTC.

This chain uses TRBV24-1 with TRBJ2-1, with 11 bases matching TRBD2. The V segment lost 4 bases and the J segment 0 bases; nucleotides outside the gene matches: 4. CDR3 length: 17 residues. Germline V gene sequence: CDR1 KGHDR, CDR2 SFDVKD. The CDR3 loop is CATSDPTSGGSYNEQFF. The CDR3 DNA reads as TGTGCCACCAGTGACCCTACTAGCGGGGGCTCCTACAATGAGCAGTTCTTC.

V usage is TRBV20-1 and J usage is TRBJ2-1; TRBD1 matches at 7 bases. J gave up 13 bases and V 3 bases, and 12 bases lay outside the gene matches. Germline loops: CDR1 DFQATT, CDR2 SNEGSKA (reference sequence). This CDR3 region has 13 residues. CDR3: CSASPGQWETQFF. CDR3 DNA sequence: TGCAGTGCTAGCCCGGGACAGTGGGAGACCCAGTTCTTC.

This clonotype came up a few times. The gene calls are TRBV20-1 and TRBJ2-7, with D hard to call. Per the germline V gene, CDR1 is DFQATT and CDR2 is SNEGSKA (reference sequence). The germline V and J ends were trimmed by 6 bases and 7 bases, with 22 bases remaining between them. The CDR3 spans 14 residues. The CDR3 DNA is TGCAGTGCCCCGGGTTGGTGGAGTTACAATGAGCAGTACTTC. As protein: CSAPGWWSYNEQYF.

There are a few counts of this clonotype. The chain employs TRBV7-2 and TRBJ1-5; D gene unclear. Germline V gene lookup returns CDR1 SGHTA and CDR2 FQGNSA. Trimming took 0 bases from V and 2 from J, leaving 5 bases between them. This CDR3 is 14 amino acids long. The CDR3 region is CASSLAMRNQPQHF. The CDR3 DNA follows: TGTGCCAGCAGCTTAGCCATGCGCAATCAGCCCCAGCATTTT. Full variable domain (missing parts from reference TRBV7-2 and TRBJ1-5): GAGVSQSPSNKVTEKGKDVELRCDPISGHTALYWYRQSLGQGLEFLIYFQGNSAPDKSGLPSDRFSAERTGGSVSTLTIQRTQQEDSAVYLCASSLAMRNQPQHFGDGTRLSIL.

V is TRBV7-2 and J is TRBJ2-2, with TRBD1 identical over 7 bases. Germline loops: CDR1 SGHTA, CDR2 FQGNSA. Trimming cost V 5 bases and J 0 bases; bases outside gene matches: 6. The CDR3 runs 16 residues. The CDR3 reads CASSIHRGPNTGELFF. CDR3 nucleotides: TGTGCCAGCAGCATTCACAGGGGTCCGAACACCGGGGAGCTGTTTTTT.

The rearrangement joins TRBV25-1 to TRBJ1-6; D perhaps matches TRBD1 (5 bases). V was shortened by 8 bases and J by 1 base, with 21 bases between the two germline ends. The CDR3 covers 18 residues. Germline V lookup: CDR1 MGHDK, CDR2 SYGVNS. CDR3 nucleotide sequence: TGTGCCAGCCAAAACCACGGAAGGGGAAGGTCCTATAATTCACCCCTCCACTTT. It codes for CASQNHGRGRSYNSPLHF.

Worth noting for this clonotype: This likely traces to a read error, being one base from a far larger clone. The chain combines TRBV3-1 with TRBJ1-5; D is undetermined. Germline assignment: CDR1 LGHDT and CDR2 YNNKEL (reference sequence). The CDR3 runs to 14 residues. The DNA of the CDR3 is TGTGCCAACAGCCAAGGCGGTAGCAATCAGCCCCAGCATTTT. Translation gives CANSQGGSNQPQHF.

V gene TRBV20-1 combines with J gene TRBJ2-1; 7 bases line up with TRBD1. CDR3 length: 14 residues. J lost 2 bases, V lost 5 bases, and 6 bases had no gene match. Germline V gene lookup returns CDR1 DFQATT and CDR2 SNEGSKA (reference sequence). The CDR3 coding sequence is TGCAGTGCTCCGCAGGGGGACGCCTACAATGAGCAGTTCTTC. It is translated as CSAPQGDAYNEQFF.

The table lists this clonotype with a few counts. This chain joins TRBV27 and TRBJ2-4, with 8 bases lining up with TRBD1. The closer fit of TRBJ2-7 to the DNA end suggests the J call may be wrong. The CDR3 is made up of 16 amino acids. Germline lookup yields CDR1 MNHEY and CDR2 SMNVEV (reference sequence). The CDR3 protein is CASSLWRQTGVHEQYF. The CDR3 nucleotides read TGTGCCAGCAGTTTATGGAGACAGACAGGGGTCCACGAGCAGTACTTC.

This clonotype was detected a few times. The chain links TRBV27 to TRBJ2-7, with 9 bases aligning to TRBD2. J lost 4 bases, V lost 1 base, and 8 bases had no gene match. This CDR3 spans 16 amino acids. CDR1 MNHEY and CDR2 SMNVEV come from the germline V gene (reference sequence). The CDR3, as DNA: TGTGCCAGCAGTTTATTGGTTGCGGGAGGGCCATACGAGCAGTACTTC. Protein sequence: CASSLLVAGGPYEQYF.

This chain uses TRBV3-1 with TRBJ2-2, with D maybe TRBD2 (5 bases). Trimming cost V 0 bases and J 1 base, with 12 bases left between them. The V gene's germline CDR1 is LGHDT and CDR2 YNNKEL (reference sequence). The CDR3 loop spans 17 amino acids. The CDR3 sequence is CASSQDPPGMNTGELFF. Here the CDR3 DNA reads TGTGCCAGCAGCCAAGATCCACCGGGGATGAACACCGGGGAGCTGTTTTTT.